This T cell receptor (beta chain) was sequenced for a study of blood T cell repertoires in COVID-19. Study in general: Sites across the United States, Italy and Spain contributed samples from acute and convalescent COVID-19. PBMCs, B-cell-depleted T cells, or T cells provided the cDNA or gDNA that made up the material.

Study processing details: Amplification with reference gene primers provided the estimates of nucleated cell counts. The table came from immunoSEQ multiplex PCR; TCRdb's copy has only in-frame clones and leaves some out. V and J calls and clone size come straight from that table; D and trimming were deduced from the DNA. The table includes almost 55,000 clones, under 90% detected once. The germline V gene encodes CDR1 MDHEN and CDR2 SYDVKM. Trimming took 4 bases from V and 5 from J, leaving 14 bases between them. The CDR3 loop spans 14 amino acids. This chain connects TRBV28 to TRBJ1-2; perhaps TRBD1 as D (6 bases). The sequencing input was peripheral blood. The clonotype originates from a man in his fifties or sixties with acute or convalescent COVID-19. This CDR3 reads CASSSTPGQYGYTF. The CDR3 DNA reads TGTGCCAGCAGTTCCACCCCCGGACAGTATGGCTACACCTTC.